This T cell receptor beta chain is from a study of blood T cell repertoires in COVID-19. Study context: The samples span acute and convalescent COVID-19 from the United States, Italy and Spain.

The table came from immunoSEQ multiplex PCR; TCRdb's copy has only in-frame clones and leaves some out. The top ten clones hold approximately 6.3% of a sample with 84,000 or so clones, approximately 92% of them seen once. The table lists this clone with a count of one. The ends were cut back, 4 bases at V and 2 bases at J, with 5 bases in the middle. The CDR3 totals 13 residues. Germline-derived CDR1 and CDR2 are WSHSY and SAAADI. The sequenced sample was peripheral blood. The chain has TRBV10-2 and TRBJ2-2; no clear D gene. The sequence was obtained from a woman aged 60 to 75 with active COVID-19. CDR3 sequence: CASSVRNTGELFF. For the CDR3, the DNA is TGCGCCAGCAGTGTGCGAAACACCGGGGAGCTGTTTTTT.